This T cell receptor (beta chain) stems from a study of esophageal squamous cell carcinoma under preoperative chemotherapy. On the study more broadly: Both tumor-infiltrating lymphocytes and peripheral blood T cells were profiled. Points from the study as a whole: Post-treatment tumor-infiltrating lymphocytes appeared partly derived from peripheral T cells migrating into the tumor. Clonal contraction, more than amplification, hit abundant clones after paclitaxel-nedaplatin.

Indicated time point: before preoperative PTX-NDP chemotherapy. Before surgery, patients were given preoperative paclitaxel-nedaplatin chemotherapy. Losses at the gene ends were 1 base for V and 7 bases for J; bases not matched to a gene: 1. Looked up from germline, CDR1 is WNHNN and CDR2 is SYGVQD (reference sequence). The CDR3 runs 14 residues. About this clonotype itself: The antigen is undetermined.

In TCRdb, the PCR reads were re-called with MiXCR into one record per CDR3 protein. The data show roughly 12,000 distinct CDR3 sequences, almost 55% seen once. The sample was gathered from a patient given preoperative chemotherapy. V gene TRBV10-1 combines with J gene TRBJ2-1; 10 bases map to TRBD1. The TCR comes from a human donor with esophageal squamous cell carcinoma. The donor label of this sample is uncertain. CDR3 DNA sequence: TGCGCCAGCAGTGAGTTGGACAGGGGGAATGAGCAGTTCTTC. It yields the protein CASSELDRGNEQFF.